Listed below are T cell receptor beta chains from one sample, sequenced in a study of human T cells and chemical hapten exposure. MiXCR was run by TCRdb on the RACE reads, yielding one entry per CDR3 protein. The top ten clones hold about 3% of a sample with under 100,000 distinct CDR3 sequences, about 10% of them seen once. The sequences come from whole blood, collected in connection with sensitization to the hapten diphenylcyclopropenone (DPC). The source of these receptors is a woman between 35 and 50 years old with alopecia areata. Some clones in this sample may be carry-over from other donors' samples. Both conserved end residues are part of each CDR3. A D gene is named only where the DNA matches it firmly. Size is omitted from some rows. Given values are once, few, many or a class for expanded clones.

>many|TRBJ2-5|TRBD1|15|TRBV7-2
TGTGCCAGCAGGAGTGACGGACAGGGTACGGAGACCCAGTACTTC
CASRSDGQGTETQYF
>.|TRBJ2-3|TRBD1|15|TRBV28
TGTGCCAGCAGGCTGGACAGGATCTACACAGATACGCAGTATTTT
CASRLDRIYTDTQYF
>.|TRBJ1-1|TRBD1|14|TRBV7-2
TGTGCCAGCAGCGGACAGGCCATGAACACTGAAGCTTTCTTT
CASSGQAMNTEAFF
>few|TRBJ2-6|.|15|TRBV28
TGTGCCAGCAGTGGCCCAGGGTCTGGGGCCAACGTCCTGACTTTC
CASSGPGSGANVLTF
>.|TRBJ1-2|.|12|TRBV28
TGTGCCAGCAGTTTACTTGGGGGCATTAACACCTTC
CASSLLGGINTF
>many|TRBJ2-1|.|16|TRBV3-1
TGTGCCAGCAGCCAAGGAAGGGGCGGGTCCTACAATGAGCAGTTCTTC
CASSQGRGGSYNEQFF
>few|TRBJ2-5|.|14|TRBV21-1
TGTGCCAGCGGGGGGACAGGGGGCGAGGAGACCCAGTACTTC
CASGGTGGEETQYF
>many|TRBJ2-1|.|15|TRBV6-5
TGTGCCAGCACCACAAGGATCTCAGCTTACAATGAGCAGTTCTTC
CASTTRISAYNEQFF
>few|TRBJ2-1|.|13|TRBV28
TGTGCCAGCGAGGGGCTAGTGAGCAATGAGCAGTTCTTC
CASEGLVSNEQFF
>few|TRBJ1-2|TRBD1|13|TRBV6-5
TGTGCCAGCAGGCCGGGACAGGTCGAGGGCTACACCTTC
CASRPGQVEGYTF
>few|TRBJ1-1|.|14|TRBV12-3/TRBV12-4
TGTGCCAGCAGTCGGACCACTGAAAACACTGAAGCTTTCTTT
CASSRTTENTEAFF
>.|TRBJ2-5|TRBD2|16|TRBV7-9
TGTGCCAGCAGCTACGGACTAGCGGGGACCCAAGAGACCCAGTACTTC
CASSYGLAGTQETQYF